These 15 T cell receptor beta chains were sequenced from one sample in a study of naive and memory T cell subsets. An equimolar mix of two oligonucleotides served as the beta constant-region primer for TRBC1 and TRBC2. Nested alpha and beta constant-region primers with the SP2 primer drove four PCR rounds on ligated cDNA. TCRdb re-analysed the UMI-ligation and nested PCR reads in MiXCR, keeping a single row per CDR3 protein. The sample has roughly 130,000 distinct CDR3 sequences, over 30% seen once. Sequenced material: central memory CD4+ T cells from blood. The receptors stem from a human donor in good health.

This chain connects TRBV5-1 to TRBJ2-1, with 11 bases that match TRBD2. Germline CDR1 is SGHRS and CDR2 is YFSETQ. V dropped 2 bases and J dropped 6; count of bases not matched to a gene: 4. CDR3 length: 15 residues. CDR3: CASSFTSGSVNEQFF. The CDR3 coding sequence is TGCGCCAGCAGCTTTACTAGCGGGAGTGTCAATGAGCAGTTCTTC.

The V and J genes are TRBV6-5 and TRBJ1-4, with D perhaps TRBD1 (5 bases). The CDR3 has 14 residues. Germline CDR1 is MNHEY and CDR2 is SVGAGI. The V end was cut by 7 bases, the J end by 3 bases, with 12 bases between. The chain's CDR3 is CASKHGGANEKLFF. The CDR3 DNA is TGTGCCAGCAAGCATGGGGGGGCTAATGAAAAACTGTTTTTT.

This chain joins TRBV7-9 and TRBJ2-7, with 7 bases identical to TRBD1. Germline V gives CDR1 SEHNR, CDR2 FQNEAQ (reference sequence). The ends lost 4 bases at V and 4 bases at J; junction bases unmatched: 7. The CDR3 runs to 14 residues. The CDR3 nucleotides read TGTGCCAGCAGCTCCCGGGACAGATTGTACGAGCAGTACTTC. This encodes CASSSRDRLYEQYF. The full variable domain, rest sourced from reference TRBV7-9 and TRBJ2-7, is DTGVSQNPRHKITKRGQNVTFRCDPISEHNRLYWYRQTLGQGPEFLTYFQNEAQLEKSRLLSDRFSAERPKGSFSTLEIQRTEQGDSAMYLCASSSRDRLYEQYFGPGTRLTVT.

This clonotype showed up just a few times. The J gene is TRBJ2-4, the V gene TRBV11-2; tentative D call: TRBD1 (5 bases). V was shortened by 6 bases and J by 8 bases, with 20 bases between the two germline ends. Germline V CDR1 and CDR2: SGHAT, FQNNGV. The CDR3 has 15 amino acids. CDR3 nucleotides: TGTGCCAGCAGTTGGGCTGACAGTAGGTGGGACATTCAGTACTTC. Translating it yields CASSWADSRWDIQYF.

This chain joins TRBV7-2 and TRBJ2-1, with TRBD2 identical over 11 bases. The CDR3 is made up of 16 amino acids. Germline assignment: CDR1 SGHTA and CDR2 FQGNSA. V shed 1 base, J shed 8 bases, and the junction held 7 bases outside the gene matches. CDR3 loop: CASSLVGSGRAHEQFF. CDR3 sequence (DNA): TGTGCCAGCAGCTTAGTGGGTAGCGGGAGGGCCCATGAGCAGTTCTTC. Full variable domain (missing parts from reference TRBV7-2 and TRBJ2-1): GAGVSQSPSNKVTEKGKDVELRCDPISGHTALYWYRQSLGQGLEFLIYFQGNSAPDKSGLPSDRFSAERTGGSVSTLTIQRTQQEDSAVYLCASSLVGSGRAHEQFFGPGTRLTVL.

This clonotype has a single count. V usage is TRBV29-1 and J usage is TRBJ1-4; D is unresolved. The V gene lost 7 bases and the J gene lost 5 bases, with 14 bases spanning the gap. The CDR3 covers 13 residues. Germline V gene lookup returns CDR1 SQVTM and CDR2 ANQGSEA. The CDR3 DNA reads TGCAGCGGGATGGATCAGCTAAATGAAAAACTGTTTTTT. Its protein is CSGMDQLNEKLFF. The full variable domain, its missing parts supplied by reference TRBV29-1 and TRBJ1-4, is SAVISQKPSRDICQRGTSLTIQCQVDSQVTMMFWYRQQPGQSLTLIATANQGSEATYESGFVIDKFPISRPNLTFSTLTVSNMSPEDSSIYLCSGMDQLNEKLFFGSGTQLSVL.

This clonotype was seen many times. J is TRBJ2-7 and V is TRBV3-1; 15 bases line up with TRBD2. In germline, CDR1 is LGHDT, CDR2 YNNKEL (reference sequence). Unmatched junction bases numbered 7, after V lost 4 bases and J lost 3 bases. The CDR3 is 17 residues long. The CDR3 sequence is CASSPGTSGRLYYEQYF. In DNA, the CDR3 is TGTGCCAGCAGCCCCGGGACTAGCGGGAGGCTTTACTACGAGCAGTACTTC.

Only one count was recorded for this clonotype. The rearrangement joins TRBV20-1 to TRBJ1-1, with D unresolved. The CDR3 has 13 amino acids. Germline V lookup: CDR1 DFQATT, CDR2 SNEGSKA (reference sequence). The V gene lost 3 bases and the J gene lost 4 bases, with 12 bases spanning the gap. CDR3 nucleotides: TGCAGTGCTAGGTACCGGGGTGGCACTGAAGCTTTCTTT. This encodes CSARYRGGTEAFF.

On this clonotype: A much larger clone is a single base away; this may be a read error. The rearrangement uses TRBV28 and TRBJ2-1; TRBD1 might be the D (6 bases). The germline V gene encodes CDR1 MDHEN and CDR2 SYDVKM. The CDR3 has 14 residues. V shed 6 bases and J shed 9 bases, with 18 bases lying between them. Written as DNA, the CDR3 is TGTGCCAGCAGCCGTAGGATTGGGGGCGGTGAGCAGTTCTTC. Its protein is CASSRRIGGGEQFF.

The chain carries TRBV10-3 and TRBJ2-7; D possibly uses TRBD1 or TRBD2 (6 bases each). This CDR3 has 11 residues. Looked up from germline, CDR1 is ENHRY and CDR2 is SYGVKD. V lost 4 bases and J 6 bases, leaving 7 bases between the germline ends. The CDR3: CAISGGAEQYF. In nucleotides, the CDR3 is TGTGCCATCAGTGGGGGGGCCGAGCAGTACTTC.

This chain connects TRBV3-1 to TRBJ1-6; possible D gene TRBD1, 5 bases. V lost 1 base and J 5 bases, leaving 9 bases between the germline ends. Germline assignment: CDR1 LGHDT and CDR2 YNNKEL (reference sequence). This CDR3 contains 15 residues. CDR3 nucleotides: TGTGCCAGCAGCCAAGTTGGGGGAAATAATTCACCCCTCCACTTT. Translating it yields CASSQVGGNNSPLHF.

This clonotype was seen once. This chain links TRBV7-7 with TRBJ2-7, with TRBD1 matching over 7 bases. Germline lookup yields CDR1 SSHAT and CDR2 FNYEAQ (reference sequence). With 5 bases clipped from V and 6 bases from J, the junction kept 10 bases outside the gene matches. The length of the CDR3 is 14 residues. CDR3 sequence reads: CASSTGQASGEQYF. Here the CDR3 DNA reads TGTGCCAGCAGCACCGGACAGGCATCGGGCGAGCAGTACTTC.

Ten or more counts support this clonotype. The J gene is TRBJ2-7, the V gene TRBV6-2 or TRBV6-3; D remains unclear. CDR1 is MNHEY, CDR2 SVGEGT, per germline. The germline V and J ends were trimmed by 4 bases and 2 bases, with 9 bases remaining between them. The CDR3 has 13 residues. The CDR3 region is CASSSQTAYEQYF. DNA for the CDR3: TGTGCCAGCAGTTCCCAAACAGCCTACGAGCAGTACTTC.

V and J are TRBV29-1 and TRBJ1-1, with a tentative D call TRBD1 (5 bases). Trimming left V 7 bases short and J 7 bases short, with 13 bases between. The length of the CDR3 is 11 residues. Germline V CDR1 and CDR2: SQVTM, ANQGSEA. The CDR3 coding sequence is TGCAGCGCCCAAGGACACGATGAAGCTTTCTTT. Encoded protein: CSAQGHDEAFF.

The chain is built from TRBV7-3 and TRBJ2-7, with D possibly TRBD2 on 6 matching bases. Germline V gene lookup returns CDR1 SGHTA and CDR2 FQGTGA. The CDR3 extends over 15 amino acids. V dropped 2 bases and J dropped 3 bases, with 14 bases sitting between them. CDR3 coding DNA: TGTGCCAGCAGCTTAGGTTTGTCGGGGGACTACGAGCAGTACTTC. Translation gives CASSLGLSGDYEQYF.